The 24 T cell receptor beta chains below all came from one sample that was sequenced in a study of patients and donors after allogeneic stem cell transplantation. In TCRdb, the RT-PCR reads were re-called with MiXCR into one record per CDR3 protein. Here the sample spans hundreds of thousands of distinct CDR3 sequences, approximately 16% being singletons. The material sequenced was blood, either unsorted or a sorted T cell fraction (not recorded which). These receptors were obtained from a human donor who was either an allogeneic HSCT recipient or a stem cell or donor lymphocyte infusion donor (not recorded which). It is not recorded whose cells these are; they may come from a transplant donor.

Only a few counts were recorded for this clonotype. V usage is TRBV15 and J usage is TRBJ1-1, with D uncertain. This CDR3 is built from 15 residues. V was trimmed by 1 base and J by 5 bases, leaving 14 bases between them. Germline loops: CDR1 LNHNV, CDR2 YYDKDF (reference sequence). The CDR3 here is CATSRVEKRVTEAFF. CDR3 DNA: TGTGCCACCAGCAGAGTCGAAAAAAGGGTTACTGAAGCTTTCTTT. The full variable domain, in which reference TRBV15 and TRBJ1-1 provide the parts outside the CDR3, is DAMVIQNPRYQVTQFGKPVTLSCSQTLNHNVMYWYQQKSSQAPKLLFHYYDKDFNNEADTPDNFQSRRPNTSFCFLDIRSPGLGDTAMYLCATSRVEKRVTEAFFGQGTRLTVV.

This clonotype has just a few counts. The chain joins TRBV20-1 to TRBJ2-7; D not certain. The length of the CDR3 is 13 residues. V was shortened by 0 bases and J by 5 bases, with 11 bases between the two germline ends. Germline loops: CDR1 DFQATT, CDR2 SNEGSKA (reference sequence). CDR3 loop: CSARDPRTHEQYF. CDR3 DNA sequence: TGCAGTGCTAGAGACCCGAGGACCCACGAGCAGTACTTC.

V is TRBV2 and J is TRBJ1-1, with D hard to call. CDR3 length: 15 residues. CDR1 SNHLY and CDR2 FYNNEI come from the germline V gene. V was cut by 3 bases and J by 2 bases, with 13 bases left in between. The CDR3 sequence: CASSEVGRANTEAFF. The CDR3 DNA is TGTGCCAGCAGTGAGGTAGGGAGGGCAAACACTGAAGCTTTCTTT.

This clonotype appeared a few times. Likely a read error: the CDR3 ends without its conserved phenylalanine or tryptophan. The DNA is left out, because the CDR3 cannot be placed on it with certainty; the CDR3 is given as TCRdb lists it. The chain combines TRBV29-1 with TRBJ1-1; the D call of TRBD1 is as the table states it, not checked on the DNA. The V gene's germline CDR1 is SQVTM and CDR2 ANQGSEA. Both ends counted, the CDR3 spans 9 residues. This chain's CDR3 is CSVGYTGTI.

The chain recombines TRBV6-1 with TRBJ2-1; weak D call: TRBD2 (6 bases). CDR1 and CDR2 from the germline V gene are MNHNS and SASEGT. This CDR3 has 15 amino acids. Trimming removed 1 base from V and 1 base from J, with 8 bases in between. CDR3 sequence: CASSEEAGSYNEQFF. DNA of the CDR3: TGTGCCAGCAGTGAAGAGGCGGGATCCTACAATGAGCAGTTCTTC.

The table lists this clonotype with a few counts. Here the CDR3 reads CASSPTPRDTQYF. The DNA for the CDR3 is TGTGCCAGCAGTCCAACCCCACGGGATACGCAGTATTTT. This chain uses TRBV6-2 or TRBV6-3 with TRBJ2-3; D unresolved. CDR1 MNHEY and CDR2 SVGEGT come from the germline V gene. The CDR3 is made up of 13 amino acids. With 5 bases removed from V and 6 bases from J, the gap between germline ends came to 12 bases.

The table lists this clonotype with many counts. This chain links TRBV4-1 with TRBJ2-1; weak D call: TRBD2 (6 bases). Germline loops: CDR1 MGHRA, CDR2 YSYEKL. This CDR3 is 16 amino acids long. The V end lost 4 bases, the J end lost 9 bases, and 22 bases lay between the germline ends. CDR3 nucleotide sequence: TGCGCCAGCAGCCCAACCCCCCTGACTAGTTCTCGTGAGCAGTTCTTC. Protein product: CASSPTPLTSSREQFF.

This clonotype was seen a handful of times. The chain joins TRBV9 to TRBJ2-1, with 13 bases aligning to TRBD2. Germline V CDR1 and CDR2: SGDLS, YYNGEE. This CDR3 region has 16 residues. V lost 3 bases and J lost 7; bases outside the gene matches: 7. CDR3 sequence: CASSEGLAGTWNEQFF. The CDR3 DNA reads TGTGCCAGCAGCGAGGGACTAGCGGGGACGTGGAATGAGCAGTTCTTC.

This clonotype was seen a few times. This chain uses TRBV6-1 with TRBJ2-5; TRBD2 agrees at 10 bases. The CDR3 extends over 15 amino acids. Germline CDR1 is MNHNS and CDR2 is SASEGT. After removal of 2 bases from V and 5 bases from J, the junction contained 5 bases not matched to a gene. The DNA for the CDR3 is TGTGCCAGCAGTGAACTTAGCGGGAGGATCGAGACCCAGTACTTC. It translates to CASSELSGRIETQYF.

DNA of the CDR3: TGTGCCATCAGTGGGCCGGGTGGGGCCTACAATGAGCAGTTCTTC. Translating it yields CAISGPGGAYNEQFF. The V and J genes are TRBV10-3 and TRBJ2-1; D gene ambiguous. Germline values: CDR1 ENHRY, CDR2 SYGVKD. This CDR3 comprises 15 residues. Deletions cut 4 bases from V and 2 bases from J, with 12 bases between.

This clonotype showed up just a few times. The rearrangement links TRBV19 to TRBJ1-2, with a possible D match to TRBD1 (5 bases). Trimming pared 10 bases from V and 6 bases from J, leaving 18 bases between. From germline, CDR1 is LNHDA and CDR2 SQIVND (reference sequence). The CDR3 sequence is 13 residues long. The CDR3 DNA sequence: TGTGCCATCGGACCGGGACTCATTCATGGCTACACCTTC. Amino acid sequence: CAIGPGLIHGYTF.

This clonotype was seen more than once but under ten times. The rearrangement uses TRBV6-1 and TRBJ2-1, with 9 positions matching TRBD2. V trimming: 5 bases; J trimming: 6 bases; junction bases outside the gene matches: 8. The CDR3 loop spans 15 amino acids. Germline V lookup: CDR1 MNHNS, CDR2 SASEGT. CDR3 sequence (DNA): TGTGCCAGCAGTAAACGGACTAGCGAGCTCAATGAGCAGTTCTTC. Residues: CASSKRTSELNEQFF.

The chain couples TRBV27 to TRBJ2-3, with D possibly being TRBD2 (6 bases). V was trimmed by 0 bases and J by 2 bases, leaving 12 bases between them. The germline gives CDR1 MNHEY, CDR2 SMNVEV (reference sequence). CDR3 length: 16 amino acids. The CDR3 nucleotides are TGTGCCAGCAGTTTATCGGCGCGGGGTTCCACAGATACGCAGTATTTT. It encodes CASSLSARGSTDTQYF.

CDR3 residues: CASSTGEYEQYF. The CDR3 bases are TGTGCCTCTTCGACAGGGGAGTACGAGCAGTACTTC. The V call is TRBV30, the J call TRBJ2-7, with 8 bases fitting TRBD1. Germline V gene data show CDR1 as GTSNPN and CDR2 as SVGIG (reference sequence). Trimming took 7 bases from V and 4 from J; bases not matched to a gene: 6. This CDR3 is built from 12 residues.

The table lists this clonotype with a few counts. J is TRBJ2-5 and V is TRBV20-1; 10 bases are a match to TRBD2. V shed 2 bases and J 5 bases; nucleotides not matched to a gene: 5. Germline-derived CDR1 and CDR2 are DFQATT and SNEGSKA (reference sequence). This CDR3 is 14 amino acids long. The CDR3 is CSARPAGGAETQYF. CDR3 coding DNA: TGCAGTGCTAGACCAGCGGGAGGGGCGGAGACCCAGTACTTC.

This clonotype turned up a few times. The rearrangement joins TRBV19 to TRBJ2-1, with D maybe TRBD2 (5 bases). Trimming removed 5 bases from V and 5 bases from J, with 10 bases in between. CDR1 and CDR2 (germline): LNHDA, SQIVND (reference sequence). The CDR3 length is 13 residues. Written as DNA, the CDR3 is TGTGCCAGTAGTGCCACTAGGAACAATGAGCAGTTCTTC. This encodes CASSATRNNEQFF.

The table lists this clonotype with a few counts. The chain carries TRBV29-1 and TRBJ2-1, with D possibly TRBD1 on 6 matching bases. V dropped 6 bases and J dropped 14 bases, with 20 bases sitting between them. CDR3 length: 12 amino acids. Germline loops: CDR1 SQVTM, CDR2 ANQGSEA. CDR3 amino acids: CSVLSRTDLEFF. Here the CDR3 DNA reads TGCAGCGTCCTATCACGGACAGACCTGGAGTTCTTC.

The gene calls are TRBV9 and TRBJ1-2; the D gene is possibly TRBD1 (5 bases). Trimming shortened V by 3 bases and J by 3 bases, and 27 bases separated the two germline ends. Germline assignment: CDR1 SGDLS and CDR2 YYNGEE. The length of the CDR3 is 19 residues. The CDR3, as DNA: TGTGCCAGCAGCGAAAATCCCTTGAGATACAGGTTTGGTGACTATGGCTACACCTTC. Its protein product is CASSENPLRYRFGDYGYTF.

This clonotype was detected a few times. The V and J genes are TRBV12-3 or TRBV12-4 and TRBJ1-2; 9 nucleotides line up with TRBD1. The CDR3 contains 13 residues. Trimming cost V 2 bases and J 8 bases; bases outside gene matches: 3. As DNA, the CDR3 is TGTGCCAGCAGTTTACGACAGGGGGTGGGCTACACCTTC. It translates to CASSLRQGVGYTF.

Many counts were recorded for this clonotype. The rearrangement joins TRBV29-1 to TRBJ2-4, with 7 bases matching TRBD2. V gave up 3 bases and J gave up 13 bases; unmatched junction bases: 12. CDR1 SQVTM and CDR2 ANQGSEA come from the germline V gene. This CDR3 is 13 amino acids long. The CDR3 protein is CSVDMRERGLQYF. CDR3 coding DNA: TGCAGCGTTGACATGCGGGAGCGGGGTCTCCAGTACTTC.

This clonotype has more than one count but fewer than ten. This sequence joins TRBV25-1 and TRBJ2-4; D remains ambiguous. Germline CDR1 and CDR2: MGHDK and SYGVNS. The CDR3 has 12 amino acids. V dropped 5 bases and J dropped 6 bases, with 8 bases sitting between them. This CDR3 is CASSSPANIQYF. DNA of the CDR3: TGTGCCAGCAGTTCCCCAGCAAACATTCAGTACTTC.

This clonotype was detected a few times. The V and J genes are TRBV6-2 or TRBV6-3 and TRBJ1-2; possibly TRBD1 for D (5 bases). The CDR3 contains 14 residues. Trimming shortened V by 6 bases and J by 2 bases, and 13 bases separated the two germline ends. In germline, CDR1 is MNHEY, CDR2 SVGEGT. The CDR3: CASRRPGTNYGYTF. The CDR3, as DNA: TGTGCCAGCAGAAGACCCGGGACGAACTATGGCTACACCTTC.

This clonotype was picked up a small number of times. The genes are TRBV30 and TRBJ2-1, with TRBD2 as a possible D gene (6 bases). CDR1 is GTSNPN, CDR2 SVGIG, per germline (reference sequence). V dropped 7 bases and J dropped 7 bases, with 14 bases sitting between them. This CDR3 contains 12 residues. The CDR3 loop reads CALRDFRNEQFF. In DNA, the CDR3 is TGTGCCTTAAGGGACTTCAGAAATGAGCAGTTCTTC. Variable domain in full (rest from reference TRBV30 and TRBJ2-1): SQTIHQWPATLVQPVGSPLSLECTVEGTSNPNLYWYRQAAGRGLQLLFYSVGIGQISSEVPQNLSASRPQDRQFILSSKKLLLSDSGFYLCALRDFRNEQFFGPGTRLTVL.

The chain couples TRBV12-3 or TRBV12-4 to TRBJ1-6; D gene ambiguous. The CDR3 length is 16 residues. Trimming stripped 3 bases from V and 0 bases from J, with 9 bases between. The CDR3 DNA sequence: TGTGCCAGCAGTTTCCGGGAACTCTCCTATAATTCACCCCTCCACTTT. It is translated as CASSFRELSYNSPLHF.